The rows below give T cell receptor beta chains drawn from one sample of a study of cytomegalovirus exposure and HLA in healthy donors. Data came from immunoSEQ multiplex PCR; TCRdb stores just in-frame clones and leaves some out. This table holds 100,000 to 130,000 clones, roughly 80% found once. The sample comprised PBMCs. The receptors here all came from a man aged 30-40 years in good health and CMV-seronegative. CDR3s include the opening cysteine and the closing phenylalanine or tryptophan. A D gene is named only where the DNA matches it firmly. Expanded clones get a size class; other rows say once, few or many, or leave the size out.

j_call | clone_size | cdr3_length | v_call | d_call | cdr3_aa | cdr3_nt
TRBJ1-1 | - | 14 | TRBV4-2 | - | CASSQEGQYPEAFF | TGTGCCAGCAGCCAAGAGGGCCAGTACCCTGAAGCTTTCTTT
TRBJ2-7 | - | 14 | TRBV7-9 | - | CASSLAEEAGAQYF | TGTGCCAGCAGCTTAGCGGAAGAAGCAGGGGCGCAGTACTTC
TRBJ1-2 | - | 15 | TRBV5-1 | - | CASSLVKPKGYGYTF | TGCGCCAGCAGCTTGGTGAAGCCAAAGGGGTATGGCTACACCTTC
TRBJ2-5 | - | 18 | TRBV7-2 | TRBD2 | CASRPDRWGSGRAETQYF | TGTGCCAGCAGGCCTGACCGGTGGGGTAGCGGGAGGGCGGAGACCCAGTACTTC
TRBJ1-1 | - | 14 | TRBV23-1 | - | CASSQSSRNTEAFF | TGCGCCAGCAGTCAATCTTCGAGGAACACTGAAGCTTTCTTT
TRBJ2-7 | - | 12 | TRBV10-3 | TRBD2 | CAISGGGYEQYF | TGTGCCATCAGTGGGGGGGGCTACGAGCAGTACTTC
TRBJ1-5 | - | 14 | TRBV6-5 | TRBD1 | CASRGTGRYQPQHF | TGTGCCAGCAGGGGGACAGGTCGGTATCAGCCCCAGCATTTT
TRBJ1-4 | - | 14 | TRBV7-2 | TRBD1 | CASSFDRGGEKLFF | TGTGCCAGCAGCTTTGACAGGGGTGGTGAAAAACTGTTTTTT
TRBJ2-7 | once | 12 | TRBV30 | - | CAWSLGVSEQYF | TGTGCCTGGAGCCTCGGAGTGTCGGAGCAGTACTTC
TRBJ2-3 | - | 13 | TRBV30 | TRBD1 | CAWSKGASDTQYF | TGTGCCTGGAGTAAGGGGGCATCAGATACGCAGTATTTT
TRBJ2-1 | - | 11 | TRBV30 | - | CAWTGGNEQFF | TGTGCCTGGACCGGGGGCAATGAGCAGTTCTTC
TRBJ1-1 | - | 16 | TRBV4-1 | TRBD1 | CASSWEWDRGNTEAFF | TGCGCCAGCAGCTGGGAGTGGGACAGGGGGAACACTGAAGCTTTCTTT
TRBJ1-2 | few | 13 | TRBV18 | - | CASSISGKRGYTF | TGTGCCAGCTCAATATCCGGAAAGAGGGGCTACACCTTC
TRBJ1-2 | - | 13 | TRBV30 | - | CAWRLEGMGGYTF | TGTGCCTGGAGGTTAGAGGGTATGGGTGGCTACACCTTC
TRBJ1-6 | few | 14 | TRBV6-6 | TRBD1 | CASTPGQRNSPLHF | TGTGCCAGCACCCCGGGACAGAGGAATTCACCCCTCCACTTT
TRBJ2-7 | once | 14 | TRBV11-2 | TRBD2 | CASSPLSGINEQYF | TGTGCCAGCAGCCCTTTGAGCGGGATCAACGAGCAGTACTTC
TRBJ2-3 | - | 16 | TRBV6-4 | - | CASSDHYETSTDTQYF | TGTGCCAGCAGTGACCACTACGAAACTAGCACAGATACGCAGTATTTT
TRBJ2-2 | few | 15 | TRBV6-4 | - | CASSDSGAGTGELFF | TGTGCCAGCAGTGACTCGGGGGCAGGCACCGGGGAGCTGTTTTTT
TRBJ2-1 | - | 15 | TRBV29-1 | TRBD1 | CSWVGTGGSYNEQFF | TGCAGCTGGGTCGGGACAGGGGGCTCCTACAATGAGCAGTTCTTC
TRBJ2-1 | once | 19 | TRBV4-2 | TRBD2 | CASSYAGLAGEGSYNEQFF | TGTGCCAGCAGCTACGCGGGACTAGCGGGAGAAGGGTCCTACAATGAGCAGTTCTTC
TRBJ1-2 | - | 15 | TRBV18 | - | CASSPPGGGKYGYTF | TGTGCCAGCTCACCGCCGGGCGGGGGGAAGTATGGCTACACCTTC
TRBJ1-2 | - | 14 | TRBV29-1 | - | CSVERPGYNYGYTF | TGCAGCGTTGAACGCCCCGGGTATAACTATGGCTACACCTTC
TRBJ1-2 | - | 14 | TRBV10-3 | TRBD1 | CAISGAGGSYGYTF | TGTGCCATCAGTGGCGCAGGGGGGAGCTATGGCTACACCTTC
TRBJ1-4 | - | 17 | TRBV2 | TRBD1 | CASRLTPQGAFDEKLFF | TGTGCCAGCAGACTCACCCCACAGGGGGCTTTCGATGAAAAACTGTTTTTT
TRBJ2-5 | - | 14 | TRBV6-5 | TRBD1 | CASSAQGGKETQYF | TGTGCCAGCAGCGCACAGGGGGGTAAGGAGACCCAGTACTTC
TRBJ2-5 | - | 15 | TRBV7-6 | TRBD2 | CASSFSGGAIETQYF | TGTGCCAGCAGCTTTAGCGGGGGGGCGATAGAGACCCAGTACTTC